This TCR beta chain stems from a study of blood T cells in healthy people across ages. General study results and limits: Among T cells, TCR beta diversity per million cells dropped roughly linearly as age rose.

This clonotype occurred a few times. As yet, its antigen is unknown. The germline gene is not matched at one end of the junction; a read error may be the cause. It was with a sample-barcoded 5' primer and a J-beta primer mix that a second PCR of about 7 to 12 cycles was run. From the 5' RACE reads, TCRdb called clonotypes with MiXCR, one entry per CDR3 protein. The sample holds around 1,500,000 distinct CDR3 sequences; roughly 28% are singletons and the top ten take about 7.7%. The sequenced sample consisted of blood. The receptor's source is a woman in her thirties in good health.

CDR3 sequence reads: CAGSSTGNYGYTF. DNA for the CDR3: TGTGCCGGCAGTTCGACAGGGAACTATGGCTACACCTTC. V gene TRBV12-3 or TRBV12-4 combines with J gene TRBJ1-2, with 7 bases matching TRBD1. This CDR3 is 13 amino acids long.